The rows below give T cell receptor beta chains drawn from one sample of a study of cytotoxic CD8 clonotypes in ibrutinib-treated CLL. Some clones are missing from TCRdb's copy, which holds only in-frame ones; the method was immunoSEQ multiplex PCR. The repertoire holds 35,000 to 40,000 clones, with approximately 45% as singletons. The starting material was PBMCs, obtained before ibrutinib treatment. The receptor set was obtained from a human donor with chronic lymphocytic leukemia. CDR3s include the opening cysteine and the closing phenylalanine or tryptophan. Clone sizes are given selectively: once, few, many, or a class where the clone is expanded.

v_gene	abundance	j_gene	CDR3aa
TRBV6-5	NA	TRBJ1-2	CASSYVQDYGYTF
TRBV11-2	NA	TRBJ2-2	CASSITPGTRRDTGELFF
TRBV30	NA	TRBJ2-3	CAWRGEGVGVDTQYF
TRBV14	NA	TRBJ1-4	CASSQLSVEKLFF
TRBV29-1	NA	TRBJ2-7	CSVESASEQYF
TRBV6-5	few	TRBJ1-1	CASSYSEQGNTEAFF
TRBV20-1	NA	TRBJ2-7	CSATPTYEQYF
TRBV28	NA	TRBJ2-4	CASQEASGAIQYF
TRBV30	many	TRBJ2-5	CAWSDPTGAQETQYF
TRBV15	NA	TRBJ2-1	CATSNPRQGADYNEQFF
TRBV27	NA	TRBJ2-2	CASSLSWGRWTGELFF
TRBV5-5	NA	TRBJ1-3	CASSPPGQINTIYF
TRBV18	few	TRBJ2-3	CASSSGLAGTTLADTQYF
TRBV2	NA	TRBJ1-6	CASRWTGTNSPLHF
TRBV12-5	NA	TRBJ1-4	CASGPGWGWNEKLFF
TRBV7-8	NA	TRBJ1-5	CASSLFAGIQVQPQHF
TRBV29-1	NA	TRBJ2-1	CSVGLNEQFF
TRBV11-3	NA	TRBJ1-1	CASSLGWGTDTEAFF
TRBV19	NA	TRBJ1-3	CASRTGDTSGNTIYF
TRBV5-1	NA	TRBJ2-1	CASSLVVAGDPEQFF
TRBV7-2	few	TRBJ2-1	CASSYGRYNEQFF
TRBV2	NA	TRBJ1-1	CASSEGQAGNTEAFF
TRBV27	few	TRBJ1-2	CASSLRRSWAVGYTF
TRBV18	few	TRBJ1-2	CASSQSVWEGYTF
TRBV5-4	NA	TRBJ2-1	CASKPSGGEQFF
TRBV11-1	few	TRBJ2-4	CASSDEGGRRAKNIQYF
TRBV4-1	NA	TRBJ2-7	CASSPDRGLAYEQYF
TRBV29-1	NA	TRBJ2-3	CSVESPDTDTQYF
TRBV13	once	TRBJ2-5	CASSRVGETQYF
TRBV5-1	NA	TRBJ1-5	CASSLTGSYSNQPQHF
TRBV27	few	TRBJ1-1	CASTPSSFGTEAFF
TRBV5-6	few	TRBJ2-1	CASSFRTGVYNEQFF
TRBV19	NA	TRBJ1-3	CASSSPGSSGNTIYF
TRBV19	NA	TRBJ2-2	CASSIGTGRFGELFF
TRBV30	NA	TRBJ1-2	CAWSGTGHLYGYTF
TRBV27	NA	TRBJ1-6	CASSLSTGPLHF
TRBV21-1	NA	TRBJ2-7	CASSSHGLVFSYEQYF
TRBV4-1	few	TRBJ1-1	CASSQDVGLGNTEAFF
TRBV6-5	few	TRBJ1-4	CASRPGQGEKLFF
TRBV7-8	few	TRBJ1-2	CAAGEVYGYTF
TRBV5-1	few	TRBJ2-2	CASLGTSNPGELFF
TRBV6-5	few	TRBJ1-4	CASSPNLEKLFF
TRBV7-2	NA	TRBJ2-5	CASSPFGGNQETQYF
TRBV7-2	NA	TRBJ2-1	CASSLDRLAVEQFF
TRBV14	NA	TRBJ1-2	CASSRTGDYGYTF
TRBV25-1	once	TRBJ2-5	CASSEGGKGATQYF
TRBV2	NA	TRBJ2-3	CASSEVPSNTDTQYF
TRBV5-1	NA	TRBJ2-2	CASSLELAGIGTGELFF
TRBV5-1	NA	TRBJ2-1	CASSLRTSGQAFNEQFF
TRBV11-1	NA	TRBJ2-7	CASSLIRGVPEQYF
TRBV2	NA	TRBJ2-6	CASSERRAGANVLTF
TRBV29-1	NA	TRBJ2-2	CSVRRTDTGELFF
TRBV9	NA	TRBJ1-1	CASSVGPGGTTEAFF
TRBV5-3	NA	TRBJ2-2	CASTWDLDTGELFF
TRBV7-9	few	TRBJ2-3	CASSDPGGRDTQYF
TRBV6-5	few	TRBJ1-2	CASTWDRLGDGYTF